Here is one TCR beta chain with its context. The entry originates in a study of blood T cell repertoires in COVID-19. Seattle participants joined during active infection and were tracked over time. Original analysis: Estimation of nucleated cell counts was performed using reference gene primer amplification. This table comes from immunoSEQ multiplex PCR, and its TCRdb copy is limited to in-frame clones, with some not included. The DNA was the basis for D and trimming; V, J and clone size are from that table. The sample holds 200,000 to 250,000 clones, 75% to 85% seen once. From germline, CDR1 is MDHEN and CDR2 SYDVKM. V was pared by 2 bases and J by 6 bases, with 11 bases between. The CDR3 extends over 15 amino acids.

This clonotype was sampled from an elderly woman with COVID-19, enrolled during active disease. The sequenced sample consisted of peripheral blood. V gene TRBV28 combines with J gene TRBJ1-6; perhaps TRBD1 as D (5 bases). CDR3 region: CASSLPGPGNSPLHF. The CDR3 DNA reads TGTGCCAGCAGTTTACCAGGGCCGGGTAATTCACCCCTCCACTTT.